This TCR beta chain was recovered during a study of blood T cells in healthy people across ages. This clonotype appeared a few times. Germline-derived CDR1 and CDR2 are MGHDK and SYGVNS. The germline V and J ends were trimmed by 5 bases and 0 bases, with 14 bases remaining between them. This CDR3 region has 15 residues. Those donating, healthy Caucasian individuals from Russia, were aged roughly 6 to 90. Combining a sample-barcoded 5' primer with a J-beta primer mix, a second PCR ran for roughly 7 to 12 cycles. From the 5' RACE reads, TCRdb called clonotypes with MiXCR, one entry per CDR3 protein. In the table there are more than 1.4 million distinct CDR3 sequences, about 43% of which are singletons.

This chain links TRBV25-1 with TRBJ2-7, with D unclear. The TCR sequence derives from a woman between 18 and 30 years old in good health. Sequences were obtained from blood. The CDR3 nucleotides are TGTGCCAGCAGTCCCCAGGTGTCGGCCTCCTACGAGCAGTACTTC. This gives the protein CASSPQVSASYEQYF.